Listed below are T cell receptor beta chains from one sample, sequenced in a study of T cells in Graves' hyperthyroidism and ophthalmopathy. TCRdb recomputed calls from the multiplex PCR reads with MiXCR, one row per CDR3 protein. The table includes some 460,000 distinct CDR3 sequences, around a sixth detected once. The specimen was blood. These receptors all come from a woman aged 18-29 years with Graves' hyperthyroidism. Both conserved end residues are part of each CDR3. Some rows have no size entry. The others give once, few or many, or a class for an expanded clone.

v_call: TRBV9; clone_size: NA; j_call: TRBJ1-2; cdr3_aa: CASSAQYGYTF
v_call: TRBV28; clone_size: many; j_call: TRBJ2-6; cdr3_aa: CASSLLGLGANVLTF
v_call: TRBV4-1; clone_size: few; j_call: TRBJ1-5; cdr3_aa: CASSQDRTGSNQPQHF
v_call: TRBV2; clone_size: many; j_call: TRBJ2-6; cdr3_aa: CASSWTGISSGANVLTF
v_call: TRBV28; clone_size: many; j_call: TRBJ1-2; cdr3_aa: CASSLAPRQGNYGYTF
v_call: TRBV7-9; clone_size: many; j_call: TRBJ1-2; cdr3_aa: CASSLPGAGGYTF
v_call: TRBV9; clone_size: NA; j_call: TRBJ1-4; cdr3_aa: CASTRKGAWNEKLFF
v_call: TRBV20-1; clone_size: NA; j_call: TRBJ2-7; cdr3_aa: CSASSRTYEQYF
v_call: TRBV12-3/TRBV12-4; clone_size: many; j_call: TRBJ2-2; cdr3_aa: CASLAAANTGELFF
v_call: TRBV28; clone_size: many; j_call: TRBJ2-7; cdr3_aa: CASRPGTGIYEQYF
v_call: TRBV11-2; clone_size: many; j_call: TRBJ2-3; cdr3_aa: CASSRTPGLAKDTQYF
v_call: TRBV7-9; clone_size: many; j_call: TRBJ1-6; cdr3_aa: CASSLVRHPNSPLHF
v_call: TRBV19; clone_size: once; j_call: TRBJ2-1; cdr3_aa: CASSKGLAGAGEQFF
v_call: TRBV4-1; clone_size: NA; j_call: TRBJ1-5; cdr3_aa: CASSQDFPAASNQPQHF
v_call: TRBV28; clone_size: few; j_call: TRBJ2-7; cdr3_aa: CASSLKRSSGRAEQYF
v_call: TRBV5-1; clone_size: many; j_call: TRBJ2-1; cdr3_aa: CASRYRDRGDEQFF
v_call: TRBV12-3/TRBV12-4; clone_size: many; j_call: TRBJ2-2; cdr3_aa: CASSSGPLTGELFF
v_call: TRBV6-2/TRBV6-3; clone_size: few; j_call: TRBJ2-5; cdr3_aa: CASRVRSAETQYF
v_call: TRBV2; clone_size: many; j_call: TRBJ1-1; cdr3_aa: CASSPVRGDTEAFF
v_call: TRBV6-5; clone_size: NA; j_call: TRBJ2-1; cdr3_aa: CASSYPQGKDNEQFF
v_call: TRBV6-2/TRBV6-3; clone_size: many; j_call: TRBJ1-1; cdr3_aa: CASSYEPETEAFF
v_call: TRBV12-3/TRBV12-4; clone_size: few; j_call: TRBJ2-7; cdr3_aa: CASAPGQSSYKQYF
v_call: TRBV11-2; clone_size: many; j_call: TRBJ2-1; cdr3_aa: CASEVAGAGNEQFF
v_call: TRBV11-2; clone_size: many; j_call: TRBJ2-1; cdr3_aa: CASSLGIREDSYNEQFF
v_call: TRBV29-1; clone_size: few; j_call: TRBJ1-2; cdr3_aa: CSVGQVPYYGYTF
v_call: TRBV13; clone_size: many; j_call: TRBJ1-2; cdr3_aa: CASSLRLTLNYGYTF
v_call: TRBV24-1; clone_size: few; j_call: TRBJ2-5; cdr3_aa: CATSDSSPLQETQYF
v_call: TRBV28; clone_size: many; j_call: TRBJ2-7; cdr3_aa: CASTNPRGLAGEGSGYEQYF
v_call: TRBV12-3/TRBV12-4; clone_size: NA; j_call: TRBJ2-2; cdr3_aa: CASSVGRNTGELFF
v_call: TRBV15; clone_size: NA; j_call: TRBJ2-3; cdr3_aa: CATGQGGWTDTQYF
v_call: TRBV27; clone_size: few; j_call: TRBJ2-3; cdr3_aa: CASLGRDRTQYF
v_call: TRBV15; clone_size: few; j_call: TRBJ2-2; cdr3_aa: CATSRGTGGDTGELFF
v_call: TRBV7-9; clone_size: many; j_call: TRBJ2-3; cdr3_aa: CASSLDWRRGNTQYF
v_call: TRBV5-1; clone_size: many; j_call: TRBJ2-7; cdr3_aa: CASSWGDRDAYEQYF
v_call: TRBV5-5; clone_size: NA; j_call: TRBJ1-2; cdr3_aa: CASSSGDRGGTLYGYTF
v_call: TRBV6-1; clone_size: many; j_call: TRBJ2-7; cdr3_aa: CASSTNGGLAGTEQYF
v_call: TRBV20-1; clone_size: many; j_call: TRBJ2-7; cdr3_aa: CSGGGTGRYEQYF
v_call: TRBV15; clone_size: NA; j_call: TRBJ2-2; cdr3_aa: CATSNGGGGARPTGELFF
v_call: TRBV6-2/TRBV6-3; clone_size: many; j_call: TRBJ2-2; cdr3_aa: CASSSDRFNIANTGELFF
v_call: TRBV28; clone_size: many; j_call: TRBJ2-7; cdr3_aa: CASSLSGSGLYEQYF
v_call: TRBV7-9; clone_size: few; j_call: TRBJ2-6; cdr3_aa: CASSLRDIMRSGANVLTF
v_call: TRBV5-1; clone_size: many; j_call: TRBJ2-3; cdr3_aa: CASSLGRLTAPSTDTQYF